This TCR beta chain is drawn from a study of T-cell reconstitution after alpha-beta-depleted transplantation in children. This clonotype was counted at least ten times. The CDR3 covers 12 residues. Germline V gene sequence: CDR1 SQVTM, CDR2 ANQGSEA. V dropped 7 bases and J dropped 1 base, with 10 bases sitting between them. The TCRbeta library was prepared with unique molecular identifiers. TCRdb re-called the PCR reads with MiXCR, one entry per CDR3 protein. The table has around 250,000 distinct CDR3 sequences, approximately 9.6% seen once. The chain employs TRBV29-1 and TRBJ1-2, with D perhaps TRBD1 (5 bases). This receptor was identified in a human donor who donated a stem cell graft to a child with SCID. The sequenced sample was PBMCs from the stem cell graft donor, obtained from the stem cell graft. This CDR3 reads CSGQLLNYGYTF. DNA for the CDR3: TGCAGCGGACAGCTTCTTAACTATGGCTACACCTTC.